The next 22 T cell receptor beta chains were all read from a single sample in a study of T cells after yellow fever vaccination. TCRdb ran MiXCR on the 5' RACE reads and lists one entry per CDR3 protein. The sample lists fewer than 35,000 distinct CDR3 sequences; roughly a tenth were seen once. This material consisted of PBMCs, either bulk or a sorted T-cell subset (CD4+, CD8+, memory, or dextramer-sorted; not recorded which), taken roughly 14 days after the first yellow fever vaccination. The receptors originated from a man aged 18 to 35 who received the YFV17D yellow fever vaccine.

This clonotype was detected ten times or more. The rearrangement links TRBV13 to TRBJ1-2, with 7 bases identical to TRBD1. This CDR3 region has 14 residues. Trimming cost V 0 bases and J 4 bases; bases outside gene matches: 2. Germline CDR1 reads PRHDT; CDR2 reads FYEKMQ (reference sequence). The DNA for the CDR3 is TGTGCCAGCAGCTTAGGAGGGGGCGGCTATGGCTACACCTTC. It yields the protein CASSLGGGGYGYTF.

In its sample, this clonotype was seen many times. This chain connects TRBV6-2 or TRBV6-3 to TRBJ2-3; 11 bases map to TRBD2. This CDR3 region has 15 residues. The germline gives CDR1 MNHEY, CDR2 SVGEGT. V lost 4 bases to trimming and J lost 0 bases; unmatched junction nucleotides: 0. The CDR3 nucleotides read TGTGCCAGCAGTTGGACTAGCGGGAGCACAGATACGCAGTATTTT. Its translation is CASSWTSGSTDTQYF.

This clonotype occurred many times. The V gene is TRBV4-3, the J gene TRBJ2-3; 10 nucleotides agree with TRBD1. Trimming cost V 0 bases and J 5 bases; bases outside gene matches: 17. Germline V gene sequence: CDR1 LGHNA, CDR2 YSLEER. This CDR3 comprises 20 residues. The CDR3 spells CASSQEDSFGTGVGIDTQYF. For the CDR3, the DNA is TGCGCCAGCAGCCAAGAGGATAGCTTTGGGACAGGGGTAGGAATAGATACGCAGTATTTT.

This clonotype was recorded many times. The gene calls are TRBV28 and TRBJ1-2; TRBD1 matches at 9 bases. This CDR3 is built from 15 residues. Germline V gene sequence: CDR1 MDHEN, CDR2 SYDVKM. The J segment lost 2 bases and the V segment lost 3 bases, leaving 4 bases of the junction unmatched. This CDR3 reads CASSFRDRENYGYTF. DNA of the CDR3: TGTGCCAGCAGTTTCCGGGACAGGGAAAACTATGGCTACACCTTC.

This clonotype came up many times. The genes are TRBV25-1 and TRBJ1-5; 7 bases line up with TRBD1. The germline V gene encodes CDR1 MGHDK and CDR2 SYGVNS. The ends lost 3 bases at V and 0 bases at J; junction bases unmatched: 5. The length of the CDR3 is 16 residues. DNA for the CDR3: TGTGCCAGCAGTGATGGGCGACAGGGTAGCAATCAGCCCCAGCATTTT. This translates into CASSDGRQGSNQPQHF.

This clonotype has only a few counts. J is TRBJ1-2 and V is TRBV27; tentatively, D is TRBD1 (5 bases). Germline values: CDR1 MNHEY, CDR2 SMNVEV (reference sequence). V was clipped by 3 bases and J by 8 bases, with 19 bases between them. This CDR3 has 15 residues. CDR3 DNA: TGTGCCAGCAGTTTGGGGGGTGAGGGAATGGAAGGCTACACCTTC. Residues: CASSLGGEGMEGYTF.

This clonotype has a count of ten or more. The rearrangement links TRBV24-1 to TRBJ2-3; TRBD1 matches 7 bases. Per germline, CDR1 KGHDR and CDR2 SFDVKD. CDR3 length: 16 residues. Losses at the gene ends were 2 bases for V and 2 bases for J; bases not matched to a gene: 6. Here the CDR3 reads CATSDSGTANTDTQYF. CDR3 in DNA: TGTGCCACCAGTGATTCTGGGACAGCTAACACAGATACGCAGTATTTT.

This clonotype was seen repeatedly, ten times or more. The chain uses TRBV5-1 and TRBJ1-1; D gene unclear. Germline CDR1 is SGHRS and CDR2 is YFSETQ. The CDR3 consists of 14 residues. The V end lost 0 bases, the J end lost 3 bases, and 9 bases lay between the germline ends. The DNA for the CDR3 is TGCGCCAGCAGCTTGGAAAGGGTAGACACTGAAGCTTTCTTT. Amino acids: CASSLERVDTEAFF.

This clonotype has a count of ten or more. V usage is TRBV7-3 and J usage is TRBJ2-1; D possibly corresponds to TRBD2 (5 bases). The germline V and J ends were trimmed by 0 bases and 0 bases, with 9 bases remaining between them. Germline-derived CDR1 and CDR2 are SGHTA and FQGTGA. The CDR3 sequence is 16 residues long. DNA for the CDR3: TGTGCCAGCAGCTTAACGGCTAGCAACTCCTACAATGAGCAGTTCTTC. Translation: CASSLTASNSYNEQFF. The full variable domain, rest sourced from reference TRBV7-3 and TRBJ2-1, is GAGVSQTPSNKVTEKGKYVELRCDPISGHTALYWYRQSLGQGPEFLIYFQGTGAADDSGLPNDRFFAVRPEGSVSTLKIQRTERGDSAVYLCASSLTASNSYNEQFFGPGTRLTVL.

This clonotype was found once. A read error may be the cause here, since a much bigger clone is one base away. The CDR3 is CASSLTGAETDTDTQYF. CDR3 nucleotides: TGTGCCAGCAGCTTAACGGGAGCGGAGACCGACACAGATACGCAGTATTTT. This chain connects TRBV7-3 to TRBJ2-3; D is possibly TRBD2 (5 bases). This CDR3 comprises 17 residues. Germline assignment: CDR1 SGHTA and CDR2 FQGTGA. The V end lost 0 bases, the J end lost 2 bases, and 15 bases lay between the germline ends.

This clonotype was seen repeatedly, ten times or more. The V and J genes are TRBV4-1 and TRBJ2-7, with 10 nucleotides matching TRBD1. Germline V gives CDR1 MGHRA, CDR2 YSYEKL. J gave up 8 bases and V 0 bases, and 10 bases lay outside the gene matches. The length of the CDR3 is 16 residues. The CDR3 bases are TGCGCCAGCAGCCAAGATCCCGGGACAGGGGCGGCGAAGCAGTACTTC. Its translation is CASSQDPGTGAAKQYF.

This clonotype has ten or more counts. The J gene is TRBJ2-3, the V gene TRBV29-1, with no clear D. Trimming cost V 1 base and J 1 base, with 9 bases left between them. This CDR3 is 14 amino acids long. Germline assignment: CDR1 SQVTM and CDR2 ANQGSEA. Here the CDR3 DNA reads TGCAGCGTTGAAGGGAGCGATCGCACAGATACGCAGTATTTT. Protein: CSVEGSDRTDTQYF.

This clonotype showed up many times. This chain joins TRBV20-1 and TRBJ2-1; D perhaps matches TRBD1 (6 bases). In germline, CDR1 is DFQATT, CDR2 SNEGSKA (reference sequence). Trimming took off 6 bases at V and 0 bases at J, with 15 bases between the two ends. This CDR3 is built from 15 residues. As DNA, the CDR3 is TGCAGTGCCCCGGACAGAATCAGCTCCTACAATGAGCAGTTCTTC. Translating it yields CSAPDRISSYNEQFF.

On this clonotype itself: A much larger clone sits a single nucleotide away, making a read error possible. The chain recombines TRBV12-3 or TRBV12-4 with TRBJ2-5; D gene unclear. Trimming took 6 bases from V and 5 from J, leaving 16 bases between them. The length of the CDR3 is 14 residues. This CDR3 is CASRHTIRRETQYF. The CDR3 region has the DNA TGTGCCAGCAGACACACTATACGACGGGAGACCCAGTACTTC.

A word on this clonotype: A much larger clone lies one base from this, so it may be a read error. The rearrangement links TRBV20-1 to TRBJ1-1, with a tentative D call TRBD1 (6 bases). The CDR3 is made up of 14 amino acids. Trimming left V 2 bases short and J 4 bases short, with 14 bases between. From germline, CDR1 is DFQATT and CDR2 SNEGSKA (reference sequence). The CDR3 nucleotides read TGCAGTGCTAGATCCGGACAGAGGCCCACTGAAGCTTTCTTT. Protein product: CSARSGQRPTEAFF.

This clonotype was observed a single time. Being one base from a much bigger clone, this may be a read error. The chain combines TRBV19 with TRBJ1-6, with TRBD1 matching over 7 bases. The length of the CDR3 is 13 residues. From germline, CDR1 is LNHDA and CDR2 SQIVND (reference sequence). In DNA form, the CDR3 reads TGTGCCAGTAGGCCAGGGGGAGTTTCACCCATCCACTTT. Protein: CASRPGGVSPIHF.

This clonotype ranks as medium-sized. The J gene is TRBJ1-2, the V gene TRBV11-2; 7 nucleotides line up with TRBD1. The CDR3 extends over 13 amino acids. V lost 5 bases and J lost 3; bases outside the gene matches: 3. Germline CDR1 and CDR2: SGHAT and FQNNGV. CDR3 in DNA: TGTGCCAGCAGCCCTGGACAGGACTATGGCTACACCTTC. Translating gives CASSPGQDYGYTF.

This clonotype was detected ten times or more. The chain has TRBV20-1 and TRBJ2-2; D is uncertain. The CDR3 has 15 residues. Trimming pared 4 bases from V and 4 bases from J, leaving 16 bases between. Germline V gene lookup returns CDR1 DFQATT and CDR2 SNEGSKA (reference sequence). CDR3 nucleotides: TGCAGTGCTACGAATCCTCGCGGCCGCACCGGGGAGCTGTTTTTT. Translating gives CSATNPRGRTGELFF.

This clonotype was counted ten times or more. The chain has TRBV2 and TRBJ2-3; D is unclear. Trimming left V 6 bases short and J 2 bases short, with 18 bases between. Germline V gives CDR1 SNHLY, CDR2 FYNNEI. CDR3 size: 16 residues. This chain's CDR3 is CASSPTLGILTDTQYF. The CDR3 coding sequence is TGTGCCAGCAGCCCAACCCTGGGGATTCTCACAGATACGCAGTATTTT.

The chain has TRBV5-4 and TRBJ2-1; 8 bases agree with TRBD2. CDR1 SGHNT and CDR2 YYREEE come from the germline V gene (reference sequence). The CDR3 has 15 residues. The J segment lost 5 bases and the V segment lost 0 bases, leaving 4 bases of the junction unmatched. The CDR3 nucleotides are TGTGCCAGCAGCTTGGGACTAGCGTGGGACAATGAGCAGTTCTTC. As protein: CASSLGLAWDNEQFF.

There are many counts of this clonotype. The chain carries TRBV7-6 and TRBJ1-1, with D uncertain. Trimming stripped 1 base from V and 7 bases from J, with 10 bases between. CDR3 length: 13 residues. Germline V gives CDR1 SGHVS, CDR2 FNYEAQ. CDR3 nucleotide sequence: TGTGCCAGCAGCTTAGACCAGGTCGGTGAAGCTTTCTTT. It yields the protein CASSLDQVGEAFF.

Ten or more counts support this clonotype. The chain joins TRBV3-1 to TRBJ1-1; D ambiguous. The CDR3 sequence is 14 residues long. Germline assignment: CDR1 LGHDT and CDR2 YNNKEL (reference sequence). V lost 4 bases to trimming and J lost 1 base, with 10 bases between them. The DNA for the CDR3 is TGTGCCAGCAGCCCACGGGTGTCGAACACTGAAGCTTTCTTT. Protein product: CASSPRVSNTEAFF.